The subject of this entry is one TCR beta chain. Its target is unknown. These data are taken from a study of shared clonotypes between healthy human individuals. Study results and limitations: Non-shared clonotypes displayed generation probabilities falling below those of clonotypes present in all four donors. It was expected that sequencing depth would affect clonotype sharing among donors. A generally larger estimated richness was seen in naive subsets than in memory subsets.

The run depth of the assay was deep. TCRdb keeps only in-frame clones here, not all; method: immunoSEQ multiplex PCR. The data show about 2,200,000 clones, roughly 91% seen once. CD8 cells regarded as naive lacked CD45RO, were positively chosen for CCR7, and omitted terminally differentiated effector memory CD45RA+ cells. CDR1 is GTSNPN and CDR2 is SVGIG in the germline V gene (reference sequence). Trimming removed 0 bases at V and 8 bases at J, with 4 bases between. The CDR3 consists of 11 residues. This TCR came from a man aged 18 to 30 in good health. Some clones in this sample may be carry-over from other donors' samples. The genes are TRBV30 and TRBJ2-2; no definite D call. The specimen sequenced was naive CD8+ T cells from PBMCs. The CDR3 loop is CAWSVRGELFF. Here the CDR3 DNA reads TGTGCCTGGAGTGTGAGGGGGGAGCTGTTTTTT.